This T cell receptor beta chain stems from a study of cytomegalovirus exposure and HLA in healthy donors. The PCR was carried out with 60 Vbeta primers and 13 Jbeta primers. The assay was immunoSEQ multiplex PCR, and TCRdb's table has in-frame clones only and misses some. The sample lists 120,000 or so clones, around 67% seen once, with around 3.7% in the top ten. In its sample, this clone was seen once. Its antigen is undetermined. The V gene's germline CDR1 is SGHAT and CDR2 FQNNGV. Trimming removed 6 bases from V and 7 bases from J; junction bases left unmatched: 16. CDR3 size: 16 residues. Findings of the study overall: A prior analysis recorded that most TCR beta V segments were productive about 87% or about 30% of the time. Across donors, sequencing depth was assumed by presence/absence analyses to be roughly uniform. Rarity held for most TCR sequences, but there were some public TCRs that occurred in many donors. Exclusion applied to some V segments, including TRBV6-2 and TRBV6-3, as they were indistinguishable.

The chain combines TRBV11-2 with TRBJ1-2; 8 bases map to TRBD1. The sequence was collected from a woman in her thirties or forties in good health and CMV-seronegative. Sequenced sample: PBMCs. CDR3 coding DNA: TGTGCCAGCAGTCGCGGGACAGGAGAGGGCCCCCGTGGCTACACCTTC. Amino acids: CASSRGTGEGPRGYTF. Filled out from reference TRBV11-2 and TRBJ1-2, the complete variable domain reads EAGVAQSPRYKIIEKRQSVAFWCNPISGHATLYWYQQILGQGPKLLIQFQNNGVVDDSQLPKDRFSAERLKGVDSTLKIQPAKLEDSAVYLCASSRGTGEGPRGYTFGSGTRLTVV.